This paragraph reports one T cell receptor beta chain. There are 15 residues in the CDR3. V lost 0 bases and J lost 5, with 14 bases in between. Germline CDR1 reads SGHRS; CDR2 reads YFSETQ. The data originate from a study of blood T cell repertoires in COVID-19. Repertoires were generated with immunoSEQ multiplex PCR, while TCRdb's copy carries only in-frame clones and drops some. This table has more than 65,000 clones, around 90% appearing once. Input material: peripheral blood. The source is a human donor in a cohort sampled during active COVID-19. The chain recombines TRBV5-1 with TRBJ1-2, with D tentatively TRBD1 (6 bases). The CDR3 DNA reads as TGCGCCAGCAGCTTGGCCGAGGGAGGGGGGTATGGCTACACCTTC. Its protein is CASSLAEGGGYGYTF.